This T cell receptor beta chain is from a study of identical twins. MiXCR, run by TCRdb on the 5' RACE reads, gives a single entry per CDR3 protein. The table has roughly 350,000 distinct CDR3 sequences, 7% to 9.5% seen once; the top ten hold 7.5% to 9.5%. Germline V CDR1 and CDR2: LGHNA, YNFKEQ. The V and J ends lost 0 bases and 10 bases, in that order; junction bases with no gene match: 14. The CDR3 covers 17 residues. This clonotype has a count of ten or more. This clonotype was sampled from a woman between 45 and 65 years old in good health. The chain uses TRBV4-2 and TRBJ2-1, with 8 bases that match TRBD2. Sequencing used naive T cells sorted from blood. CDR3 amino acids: CASSQDPPGLGYLEQFF. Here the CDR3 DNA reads TGTGCCAGCAGCCAAGACCCCCCGGGACTAGGATACCTCGAGCAGTTCTTC.